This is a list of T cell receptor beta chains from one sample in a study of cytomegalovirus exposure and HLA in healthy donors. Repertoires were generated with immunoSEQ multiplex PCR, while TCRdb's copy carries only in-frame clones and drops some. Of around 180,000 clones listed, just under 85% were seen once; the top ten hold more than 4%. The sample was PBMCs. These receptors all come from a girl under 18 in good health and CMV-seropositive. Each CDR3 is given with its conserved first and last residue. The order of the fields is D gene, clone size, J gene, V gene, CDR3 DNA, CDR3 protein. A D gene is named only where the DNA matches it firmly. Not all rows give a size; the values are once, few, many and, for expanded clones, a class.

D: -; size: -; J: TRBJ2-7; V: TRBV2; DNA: TGTGCCAGCAGCCAACAGGGTACCGGCTACGAGCAGTACTTC; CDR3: CASSQQGTGYEQYF
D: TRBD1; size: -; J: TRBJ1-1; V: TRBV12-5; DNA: TGTGCTAGTGGTGTTGGGTTAGGTGCGGGACAGGGAAACACTGAAGCTTTCTTT; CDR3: CASGVGLGAGQGNTEAFF
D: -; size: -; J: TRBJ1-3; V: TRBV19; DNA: TGTGCCAGTAGCCTCATAGTCGGAAACACCATATATTTT; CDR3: CASSLIVGNTIYF
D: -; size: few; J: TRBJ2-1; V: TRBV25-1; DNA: TGTGCCAGCAGTCTCGCGGAACATGAGCAGTTCTTC; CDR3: CASSLAEHEQFF
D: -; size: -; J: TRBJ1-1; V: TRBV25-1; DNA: TGTGCCAGCAGTGCCGGACTTACGACTGAAGCTTTCTTT; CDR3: CASSAGLTTEAFF
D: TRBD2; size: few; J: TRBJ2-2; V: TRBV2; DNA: TGTGCCAGCGAGCGGGAGAGAAACACCGGGGAGCTGTTTTTT; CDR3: CASERERNTGELFF
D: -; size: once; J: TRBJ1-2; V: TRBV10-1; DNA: TGCGCCAGCAGCCGGGACATCAACTATGGCTACACCTTC; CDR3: CASSRDINYGYTF
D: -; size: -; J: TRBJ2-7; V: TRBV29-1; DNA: TGCAGCGTTGATGGCGGCAGTCAGGGCTACGAGCAGTACTTC; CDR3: CSVDGGSQGYEQYF
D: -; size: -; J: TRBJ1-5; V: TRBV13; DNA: TGTGCCAGCAGCCTCCGACAGAACAATCAGCCCCAGCATTTT; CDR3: CASSLRQNNQPQHF
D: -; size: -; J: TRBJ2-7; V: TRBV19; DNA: TGTGCCAGTAGTATAGGGGTGGGACTTGCAACCTACGAGCAGTACTTC; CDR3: CASSIGVGLATYEQYF
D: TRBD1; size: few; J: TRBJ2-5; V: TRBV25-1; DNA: TGTGCCAGCAGTCCCGGGACAGGGGGCAGAGAGACCCAGTACTTC; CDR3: CASSPGTGGRETQYF
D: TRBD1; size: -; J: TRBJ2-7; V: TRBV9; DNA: TGTGCCAGCAGCCCCACAGGGGGCGGTTTGGGCGAGCAGTACTTC; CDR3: CASSPTGGGLGEQYF
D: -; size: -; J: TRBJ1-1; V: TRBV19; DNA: TGTGCCAGTAGTATAGGGGGACTCTACACTGAAGCTTTCTTT; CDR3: CASSIGGLYTEAFF
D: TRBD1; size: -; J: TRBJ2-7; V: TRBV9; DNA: TGTGCCAGCAGCGCCCAGGGGACAGGGACCTTTGTGCAGTACTTC; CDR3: CASSAQGTGTFVQYF
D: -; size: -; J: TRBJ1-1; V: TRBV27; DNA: TGTGCCATCCCTTCCCCCTCAGGGTTTAACACTGAAGCTTTCTTT; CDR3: CAIPSPSGFNTEAFF
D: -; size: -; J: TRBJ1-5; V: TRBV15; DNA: TGTGCCACCAGCAGAGCCGGGAATAGCAATCAGCCCCAGCATTTT; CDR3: CATSRAGNSNQPQHF
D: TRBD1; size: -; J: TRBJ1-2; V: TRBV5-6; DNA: TGTGCCAGCAGCTTGGCAGGGGGCCTTAACTATGGCTACACCTTC; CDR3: CASSLAGGLNYGYTF
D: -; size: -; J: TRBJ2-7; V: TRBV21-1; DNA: TGTGCCAGCAGGTTCCAGGGGATCCACGAGCAGTACTTC; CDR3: CASRFQGIHEQYF
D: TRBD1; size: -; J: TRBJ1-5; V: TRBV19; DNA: TGTGCCAGTAGTATGGTACCAGGGGGAGATCAGCCCCAGCATTTT; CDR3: CASSMVPGGDQPQHF
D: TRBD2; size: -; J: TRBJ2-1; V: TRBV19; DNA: TGTGCCAGTAGATTAATTAGCGGGCCTCTCAATAATGAGCAGTTCTTC; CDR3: CASRLISGPLNNEQFF
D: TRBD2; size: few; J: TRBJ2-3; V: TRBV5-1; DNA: TGCGCCAGCAGCTTGCCAAGCGGGGGGCAGACAGATACGCAGTATTTT; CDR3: CASSLPSGGQTDTQYF
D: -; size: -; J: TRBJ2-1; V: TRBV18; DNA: TGTGCCAGCTCGCCTCTCGGCGGGGTTGAGCAGTTCTTC; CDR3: CASSPLGGVEQFF
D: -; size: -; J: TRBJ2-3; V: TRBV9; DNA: TGTGCCAGCAGCGTAGCGCAGGGTGCAGATACGCAGTATTTT; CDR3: CASSVAQGADTQYF
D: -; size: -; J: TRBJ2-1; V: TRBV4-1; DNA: TGCGCCAGCAGCCTCGTAGTAGCCAATGAGCAGTTCTTC; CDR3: CASSLVVANEQFF
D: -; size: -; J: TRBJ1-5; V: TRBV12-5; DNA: TGTGCTAGTGTCGGGGGGCGCCACCGGGATCTAAATCAGCCCCAGCATTTT; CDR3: CASVGGRHRDLNQPQHF
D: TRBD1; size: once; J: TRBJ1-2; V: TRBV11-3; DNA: TGTGCCAGCAGCTGGTCCGGGACAGGGTATGGCTACACCTTC; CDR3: CASSWSGTGYGYTF
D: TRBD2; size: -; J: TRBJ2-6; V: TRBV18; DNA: TGTGCCAGCTCACAACGGCTAGCGGGGGGGTCAGGGGCCAACGTCCTGACTTTC; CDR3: CASSQRLAGGSGANVLTF
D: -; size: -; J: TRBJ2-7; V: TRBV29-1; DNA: TGCAGCGTTGAAGGGGGAGAATCTCCCTACGAGCAGTACTTC; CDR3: CSVEGGESPYEQYF
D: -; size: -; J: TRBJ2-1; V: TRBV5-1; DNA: TGCGCCAGCAGCTTGGGTAGTGGCGCGACTCTAGTAACCTATGAGCAGTTCTTC; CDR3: CASSLGSGATLVTYEQFF
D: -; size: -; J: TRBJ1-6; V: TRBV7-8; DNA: TGTGCCAGCAGGGAGCACGGGTCACCCCTCCACTTT; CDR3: CASREHGSPLHF
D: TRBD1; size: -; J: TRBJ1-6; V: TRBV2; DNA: TGTGCCAGCGCCCCACAGGGGGGATACTCACCCCTCCACTTT; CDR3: CASAPQGGYSPLHF
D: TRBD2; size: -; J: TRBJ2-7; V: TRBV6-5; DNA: TGTGCCAGCAGTACTAGCGGGGGGACGACCTACGAGCAGTACTTC; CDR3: CASSTSGGTTYEQYF
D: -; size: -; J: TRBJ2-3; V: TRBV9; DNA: TGTGCCAGCAGCTCGGGACTGGGACTCGTGGCAGATACGCAGTATTTT; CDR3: CASSSGLGLVADTQYF
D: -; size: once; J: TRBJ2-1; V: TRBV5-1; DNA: TGCGCCAGCTGGCCCTCGACTGTCTCCTACAATGAGCAGTTCTTC; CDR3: CASWPSTVSYNEQFF
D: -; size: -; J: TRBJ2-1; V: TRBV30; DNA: TGTGCCTGGAGTAGGGCGGGGCGGCACAATGAGCAGTTCTTC; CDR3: CAWSRAGRHNEQFF
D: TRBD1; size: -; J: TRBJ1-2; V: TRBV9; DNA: TGTGCCAGCGGAACAGGGGCGCATTTCCCCTATGGCTACACCTTC; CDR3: CASGTGAHFPYGYTF
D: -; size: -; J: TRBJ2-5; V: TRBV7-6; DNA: TGTGCCAGCAGCTTAGGGCGGGGGCGCCAAGAGACCCAGTACTTC; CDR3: CASSLGRGRQETQYF
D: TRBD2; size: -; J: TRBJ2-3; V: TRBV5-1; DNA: TGCGCCAGCAACTGGGGAGGGACCACAGATACGCAGTATTTT; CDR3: CASNWGGTTDTQYF
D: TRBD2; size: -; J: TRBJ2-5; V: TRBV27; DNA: TGTGCCAGCAGTTTATCGCTAGCGGGGGCTATATATGGGGAGACCCAGTACTTC; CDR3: CASSLSLAGAIYGETQYF
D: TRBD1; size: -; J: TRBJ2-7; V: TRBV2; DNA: TGTGCCAGCAGCTTCCGGGACAGGGGTAAGACCTACGAGCAGTACTTC; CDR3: CASSFRDRGKTYEQYF
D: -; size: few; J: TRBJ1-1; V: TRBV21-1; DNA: TGTGCCAGCAGCAAACCTCGTAACACAGGGGCCGCTGAAGCTTTCTTT; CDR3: CASSKPRNTGAAEAFF
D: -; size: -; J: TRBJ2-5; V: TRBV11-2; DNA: TGTGCCAGCAGCCAAAAACTTAGGGAGCAGACCCAGTACTTC; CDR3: CASSQKLREQTQYF
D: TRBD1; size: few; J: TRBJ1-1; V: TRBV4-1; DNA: TGCGCCAGCAGCCAGGCCGACAGGGGGCTAGCTTTCTTT; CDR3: CASSQADRGLAFF
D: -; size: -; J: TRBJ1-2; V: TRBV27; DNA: TGTGCCAGCCGGTTGAGTCTAGGCACCTACTATGGCTACACCTTC; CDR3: CASRLSLGTYYGYTF
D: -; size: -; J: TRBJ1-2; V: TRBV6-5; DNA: TGTGCCAGCAGTTACCTAGGACCAGGGCCTGGCTACACCTTC; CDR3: CASSYLGPGPGYTF
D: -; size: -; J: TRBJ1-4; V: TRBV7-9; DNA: TGTGCCAGCAGCGCCCTGGACTCATATGAAAAACTGTTTTTT; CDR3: CASSALDSYEKLFF
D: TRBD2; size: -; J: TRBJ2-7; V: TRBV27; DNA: TGTGCCAGCAGGCCCAAACTAGCGGGGCCCTACGAGCAGTACTTC; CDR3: CASRPKLAGPYEQYF
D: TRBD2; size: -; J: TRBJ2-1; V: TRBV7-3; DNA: TGTGCCAGCAGCACTAGCGGGGGGGCCCACAATGAGCAGTTCTTC; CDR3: CASSTSGGAHNEQFF
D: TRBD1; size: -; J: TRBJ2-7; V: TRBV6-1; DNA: TGTGCCAGCAGTGCAAGTTCCCTCGGGACAGGGGCGGTCGAGCAGTACTTC; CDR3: CASSASSLGTGAVEQYF
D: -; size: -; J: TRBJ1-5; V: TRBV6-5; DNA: TGTGCCAGCAGTCTCCGGGAGGGCGGCAATCAGCCCCAGCATTTT; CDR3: CASSLREGGNQPQHF
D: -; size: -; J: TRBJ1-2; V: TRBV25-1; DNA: TGTGCCAGCAGTAGGGGCGGCTATGGCTACACCTTC; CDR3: CASSRGGYGYTF
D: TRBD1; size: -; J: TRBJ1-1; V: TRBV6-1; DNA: TGTGCCAGCAGTTGGACAGGGAACACTGAAGCTTTCTTT; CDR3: CASSWTGNTEAFF